The source of this T cell receptor beta chain is a study of blood T cell repertoires in COVID-19. Background on the study: In each case, the material was cDNA or gDNA derived from T cells, B-cell-depleted T cells, or PBMCs.

Participants came from roughly 23 US areas, aged about 18 to 90 years. The CDR3 is 15 residues long. Germline CDR1 and CDR2: MGHDK and SYGVNS. The V and J ends lost 1 base and 1 base respectively, with 7 bases between them. As originally analysed: From reference gene primer amplification, estimates of nucleated cell counts were derived. Sequencing was performed with immunoSEQ multiplex PCR; in TCRdb, only in-frame clones are kept and a portion is missing. V, J and clone size derive from that table, while D and trimming were established from the DNA sequence. Among nearly 350,000 clones listed, roughly nine tenths were seen once.

What was sequenced was PBMCs or T cells enriched from blood (not recorded which). The source is a woman under 40 who had recovered from COVID-19. The chain has TRBV25-1 and TRBJ2-2; no reliable D call. The CDR3 region is CASSEFHRNTGELFF. The CDR3 DNA reads TGTGCCAGCAGTGAATTTCACAGGAACACCGGGGAGCTGTTTTTT.